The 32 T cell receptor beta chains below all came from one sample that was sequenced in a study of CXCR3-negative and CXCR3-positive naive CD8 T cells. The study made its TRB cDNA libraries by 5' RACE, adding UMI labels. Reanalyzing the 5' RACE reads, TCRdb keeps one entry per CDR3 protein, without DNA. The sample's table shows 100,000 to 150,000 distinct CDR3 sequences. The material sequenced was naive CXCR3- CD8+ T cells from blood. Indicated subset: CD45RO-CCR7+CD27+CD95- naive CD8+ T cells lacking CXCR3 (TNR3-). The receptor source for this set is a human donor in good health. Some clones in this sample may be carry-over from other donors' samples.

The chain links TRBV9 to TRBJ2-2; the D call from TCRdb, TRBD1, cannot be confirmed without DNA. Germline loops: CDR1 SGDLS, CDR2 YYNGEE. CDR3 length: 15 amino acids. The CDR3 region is CASSPYRDSAGELFF.

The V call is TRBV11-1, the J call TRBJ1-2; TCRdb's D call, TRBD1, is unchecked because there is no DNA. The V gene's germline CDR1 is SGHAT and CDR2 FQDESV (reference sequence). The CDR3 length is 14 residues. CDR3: CASSLLPGSYGYTF.

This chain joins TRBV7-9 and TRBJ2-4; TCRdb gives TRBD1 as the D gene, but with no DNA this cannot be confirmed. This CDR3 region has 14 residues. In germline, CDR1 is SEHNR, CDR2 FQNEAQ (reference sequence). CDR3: CASSWTGDKNIQYF. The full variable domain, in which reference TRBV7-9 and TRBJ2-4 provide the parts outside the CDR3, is DTGVSQNPRHKITKRGQNVTFRCDPISEHNRLYWYRQTLGQGPEFLTYFQNEAQLEKSRLLSDRFSAERPKGSFSTLEIQRTEQGDSAMYLCASSWTGDKNIQYFGAGTRLSVL.

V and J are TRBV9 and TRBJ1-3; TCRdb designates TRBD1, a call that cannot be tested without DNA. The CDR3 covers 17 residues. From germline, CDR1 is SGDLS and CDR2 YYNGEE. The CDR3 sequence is CASSATGGLLSGNTIYF.

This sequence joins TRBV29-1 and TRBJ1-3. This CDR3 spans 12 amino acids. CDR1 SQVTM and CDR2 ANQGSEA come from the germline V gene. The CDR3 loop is CSVAAAGNTIYF. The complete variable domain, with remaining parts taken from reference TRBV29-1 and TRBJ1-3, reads SAVISQKPSRDICQRGTSLTIQCQVDSQVTMMFWYRQQPGQSLTLIATANQGSEATYESGFVIDKFPISRPNLTFSTLTVSNMSPEDSSIYLCSVAAAGNTIYFGEGSWLTVV.

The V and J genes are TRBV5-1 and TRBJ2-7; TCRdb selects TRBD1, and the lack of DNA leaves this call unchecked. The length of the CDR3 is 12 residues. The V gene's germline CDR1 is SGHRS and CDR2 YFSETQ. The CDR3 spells CASSWSGYEQYF.

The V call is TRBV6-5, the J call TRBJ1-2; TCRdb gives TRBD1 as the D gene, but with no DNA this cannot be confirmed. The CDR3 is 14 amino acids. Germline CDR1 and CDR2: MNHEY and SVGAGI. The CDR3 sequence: CASAVGPTIIGYTF.

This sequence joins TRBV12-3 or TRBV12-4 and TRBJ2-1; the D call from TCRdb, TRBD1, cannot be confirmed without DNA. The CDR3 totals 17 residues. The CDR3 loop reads CASSLDPLRDRAYEQFF.

Here the CDR3 reads CASSFSTSGGRDTQYF. The chain carries TRBV6-6 and TRBJ2-3; with no DNA, the TCRdb D assignment of TRBD2 cannot be verified. The CDR3 spans 16 residues. CDR1 and CDR2 from the germline V gene are MNHNY and SVGAGI (reference sequence).

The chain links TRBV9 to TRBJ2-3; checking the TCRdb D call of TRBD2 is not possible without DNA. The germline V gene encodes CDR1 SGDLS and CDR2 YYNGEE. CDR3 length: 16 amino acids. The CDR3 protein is CASSPFAGEATDTQYF.

The CDR3 here is CSVPRGGGGTDTQYF. The chain has TRBV29-1 and TRBJ2-3; the TRBD1 assignment by TCRdb is unverifiable without DNA. The length of the CDR3 is 15 residues. From germline, CDR1 is SQVTM and CDR2 ANQGSEA.

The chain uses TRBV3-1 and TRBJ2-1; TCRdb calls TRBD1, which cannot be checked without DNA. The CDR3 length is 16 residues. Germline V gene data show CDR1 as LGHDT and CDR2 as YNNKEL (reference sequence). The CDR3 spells CASSQESPPSYNEQFF.

The CDR3 is CASSYSRTSPSEQYF. The genes are TRBV6-5 and TRBJ2-7. Germline CDR1 reads MNHEY; CDR2 reads SVGAGI. This CDR3 is 15 amino acids long.

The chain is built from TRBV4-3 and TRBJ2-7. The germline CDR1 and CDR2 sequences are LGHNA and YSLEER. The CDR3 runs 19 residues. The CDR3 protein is CASSQDLGWGRGSDYEQYF.

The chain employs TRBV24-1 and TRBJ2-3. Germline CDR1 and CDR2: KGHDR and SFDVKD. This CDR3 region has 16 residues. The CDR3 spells CATSDLRSLFTDTQYF.

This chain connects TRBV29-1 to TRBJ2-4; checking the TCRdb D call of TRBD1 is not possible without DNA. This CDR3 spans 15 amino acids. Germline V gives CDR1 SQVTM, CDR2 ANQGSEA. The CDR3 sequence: CSVEGGEAAKNIQYF.

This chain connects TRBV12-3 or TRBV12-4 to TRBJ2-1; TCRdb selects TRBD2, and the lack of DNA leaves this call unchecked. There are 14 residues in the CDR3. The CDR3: CASRPGTSVNEQFF.

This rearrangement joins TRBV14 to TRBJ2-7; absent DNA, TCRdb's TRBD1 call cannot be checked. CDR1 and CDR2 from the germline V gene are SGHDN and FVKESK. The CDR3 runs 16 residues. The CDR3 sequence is CASSHRLGQGSYEQYF.

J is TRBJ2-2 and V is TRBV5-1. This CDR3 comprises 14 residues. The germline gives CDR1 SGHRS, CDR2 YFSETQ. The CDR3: CASSLVSGSGELFF.

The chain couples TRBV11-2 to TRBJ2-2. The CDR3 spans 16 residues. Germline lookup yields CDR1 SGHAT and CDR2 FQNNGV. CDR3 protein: CASTQPRLTNTGELFF. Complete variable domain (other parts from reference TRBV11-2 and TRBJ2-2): EAGVAQSPRYKIIEKRQSVAFWCNPISGHATLYWYQQILGQGPKLLIQFQNNGVVDDSQLPKDRFSAERLKGVDSTLKIQPAKLEDSAVYLCASTQPRLTNTGELFFGEGSRLTVL.

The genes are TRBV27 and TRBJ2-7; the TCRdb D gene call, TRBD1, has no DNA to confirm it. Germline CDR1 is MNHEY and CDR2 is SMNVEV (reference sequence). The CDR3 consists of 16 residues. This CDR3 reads CASSPTPGTGEYEQYF.

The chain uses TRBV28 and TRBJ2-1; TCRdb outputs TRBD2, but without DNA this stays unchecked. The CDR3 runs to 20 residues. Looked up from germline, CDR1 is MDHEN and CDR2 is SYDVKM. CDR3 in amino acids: CASRPAPRQLRAGKYNEQFF.

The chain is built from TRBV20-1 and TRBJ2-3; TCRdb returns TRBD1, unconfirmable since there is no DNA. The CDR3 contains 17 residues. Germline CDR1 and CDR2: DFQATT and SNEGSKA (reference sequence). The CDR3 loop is CSARDVYGQGVTDTQYF.

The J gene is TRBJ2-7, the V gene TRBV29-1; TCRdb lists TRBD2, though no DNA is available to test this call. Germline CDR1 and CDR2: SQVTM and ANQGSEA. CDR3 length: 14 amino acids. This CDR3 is CSVHSGTHSYEQYF.

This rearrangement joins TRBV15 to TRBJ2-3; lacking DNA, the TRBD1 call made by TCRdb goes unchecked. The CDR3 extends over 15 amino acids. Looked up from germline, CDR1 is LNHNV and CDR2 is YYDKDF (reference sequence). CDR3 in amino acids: CATSMDRGSTDTQYF.

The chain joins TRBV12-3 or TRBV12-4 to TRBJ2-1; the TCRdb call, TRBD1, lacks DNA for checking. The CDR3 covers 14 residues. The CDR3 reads CASRIEKSGTQQFF.

The CDR3 spells CASSPPWAGEKETQYF. The chain couples TRBV28 to TRBJ2-5; TCRdb's D gene call, TRBD1, goes unchecked for lack of DNA. This CDR3 comprises 16 residues. The germline V gene has CDR1 MDHEN and CDR2 SYDVKM.

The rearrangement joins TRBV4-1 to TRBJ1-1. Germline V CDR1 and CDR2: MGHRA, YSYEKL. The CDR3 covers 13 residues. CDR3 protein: CASSQDLYTEAFF.

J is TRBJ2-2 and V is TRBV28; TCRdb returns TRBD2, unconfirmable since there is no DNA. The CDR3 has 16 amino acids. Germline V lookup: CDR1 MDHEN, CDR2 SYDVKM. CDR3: CASSFTGTSGAGELFF.

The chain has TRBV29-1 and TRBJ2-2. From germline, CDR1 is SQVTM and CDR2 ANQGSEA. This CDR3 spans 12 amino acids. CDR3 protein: CSVVLGVGELFF.

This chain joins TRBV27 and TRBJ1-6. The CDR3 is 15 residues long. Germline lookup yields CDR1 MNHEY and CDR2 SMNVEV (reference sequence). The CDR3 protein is CASSWGYSYNSPLHF.

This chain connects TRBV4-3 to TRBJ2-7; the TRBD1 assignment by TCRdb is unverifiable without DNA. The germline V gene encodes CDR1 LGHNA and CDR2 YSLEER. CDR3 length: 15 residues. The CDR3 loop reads CASSPRRGDGYEQYF.